This is a list of T cell receptor beta chains from one sample in a study of Graves' ophthalmopathy and Graves' hyperthyroidism. Each CDR3 protein gets one entry after TCRdb re-called the multiplex PCR reads with MiXCR. The sample contains approximately 500,000 distinct CDR3 sequences, 13% to 15% of which appear only once. Sequenced input: blood. These receptor sequences come from a woman in her thirties with Graves' ophthalmopathy. Each CDR3 is given with its conserved first and last residue. The D gene is left open where the match is weak. Clone size is shown for a subset of rows, as once, few, many or a class of expanded clone.

d_gene	len	abundance	j_gene	v_gene	CDR3nt	CDR3aa
TRBD1	15	many	TRBJ1-5	TRBV6-2/TRBV6-3	TGTGCCAGCAGTTACCCAAGACAGGGGAATCAGCCCCAGCATTTT	CASSYPRQGNQPQHF
-	12	many	TRBJ2-5	TRBV5-1	TGCGCCAGCAGCGGACAAGAAGAGACCCAGTACTTC	CASSGQEETQYF
TRBD1	17	many	TRBJ1-1	TRBV4-1	TGCGCCAGCAGCCAAGGGTTAGCCGGGACAGTGAACACTGAAGCTTTCTTT	CASSQGLAGTVNTEAFF
-	16	many	TRBJ2-2	TRBV19	TGTGCCAGTAGTGCCGATCGGGACCTGAACACCGGGGAGCTGTTTTTT	CASSADRDLNTGELFF
-	14	many	TRBJ1-3	TRBV30	TGTGCCTGGAGTGTGGGGGTCTCTGGAAACACCATATATTTT	CAWSVGVSGNTIYF
TRBD1	19	-	TRBJ1-6	TRBV27	TGTGCCAGCGGGTCCGCCGGGACAGGGGGCGCCGACTATAATTCACCCCTCCACTTT	CASGSAGTGGADYNSPLHF
-	14	few	TRBJ2-7	TRBV30	TGTGCCTGGAGCCTTGAGACAGGCGCCTACGAGCAGTACTTC	CAWSLETGAYEQYF
-	14	many	TRBJ1-1	TRBV6-2/TRBV6-3	TGTGCCAGCAGTCACGGACTACGGGACACTGAAGCTTTCTTT	CASSHGLRDTEAFF
TRBD1	15	few	TRBJ2-3	TRBV30	TGTGCCTGGAATCAACCGGGACAGGGTCAAGATACGCAGTATTTT	CAWNQPGQGQDTQYF
-	13	many	TRBJ2-2	TRBV6-5	TGTGCCAGTCGAGGCCGATCCTCCGGGGAGCTGTTTTTT	CASRGRSSGELFF
TRBD2	16	many	TRBJ2-7	TRBV4-1	TGCGCCAGCAGCCAAGCGAGTGTGGCTAGCGGGAACGAGCAGTACTTC	CASSQASVASGNEQYF
TRBD1	14	many	TRBJ2-7	TRBV7-3	TGTGCCAGCAGCTTATCTGGGACAGGGGACGAGCAGTACTTC	CASSLSGTGDEQYF
TRBD1	15	few	TRBJ1-5	TRBV30	TGTGCCTGGAGTCCCGGGACAGGGGGCATCCAGCCCCAGCATTTT	CAWSPGTGGIQPQHF
-	13	-	TRBJ1-2	TRBV5-1	TGCGCCAGCAGCAGGGCCGATAACTATGGCTACACCTTC	CASSRADNYGYTF
TRBD1	15	-	TRBJ2-7	TRBV12-3/TRBV12-4	TGTGCCAGCAGTACCAGACAGGGGGATCCCGGCGAGCAGTACTTC	CASSTRQGDPGEQYF
TRBD2	20	few	TRBJ2-5	TRBV20-1	TGCAGTGCCCAAACAACCGCGGGACAACATGTTAGCGGGATCCAAGAGACCCAGTACTTC	CSAQTTAGQHVSGIQETQYF
TRBD1	15	-	TRBJ2-1	TRBV27	TGTGCCAGCAGTTTAAACAGGGGGATCTACAATGAGCAGTTCTTC	CASSLNRGIYNEQFF
-	14	many	TRBJ2-7	TRBV7-8	TGTGCCAGCAGCATAGGGTATAGCTCCTACGAGCAGTACTTC	CASSIGYSSYEQYF
-	15	many	TRBJ2-4	TRBV6-1	TGTGCCAGCAGAGATTTTCGGCTACCCCAAAACATTCAGTACTTC	CASRDFRLPQNIQYF
-	13	many	TRBJ2-5	TRBV3-1	TGTGCCAGCTTAGCAGGGAGTTCAAAGACCCAGTACTTC	CASLAGSSKTQYF
-	13	many	TRBJ2-7	TRBV11-1	TGTGCCAGCAGCGCCTTGGGGGTCACCGAGCAGTACTTC	CASSALGVTEQYF
-	15	many	TRBJ1-2	TRBV30	TGTGCCTGGAGCGATGGGCCCAGTACAATCTATGGCTACACCTTC	CAWSDGPSTIYGYTF
-	12	-	TRBJ2-3	TRBV27	TGTGCCAGCAGTTTCTCTGGGGATACGCAGTATTTT	CASSFSGDTQYF
TRBD1	17	-	TRBJ1-1	TRBV10-3	TGTGCCATCAGTGTGGAGACAGGGGGCTTGTGGGGCACTGAAGCTTTCTTT	CAISVETGGLWGTEAFF